Sequencing of this T cell receptor (beta chain) was carried out in a study of radiotherapy plus CTLA-4 blockade in lung cancer. Study-wide results and limits: Subsequent to radiotherapy plus ipilimumab, tumor-derived TCR clones underwent expansion in blood.

Trimming cost V 0 bases and J 1 base; bases outside gene matches: 1. CDR3 length equals 15 residues. Germline lookup yields CDR1 PRHDT and CDR2 FYEKMQ (reference sequence). Data came from immunoSEQ multiplex PCR; TCRdb stores just in-frame clones and leaves some out. The table lists about 38,000 clones, around three quarters of them singletons. Concerning this clone itself: The antigen is undetermined.

The rearrangement uses TRBV13 and TRBJ1-1, with 8 positions matching TRBD1. This specimen consisted of peripheral blood, obtained from a patient treated with radiotherapy plus ipilimumab. This clonotype originated in a human donor with non-small cell lung cancer who had stable disease on radiotherapy plus ipilimumab. The CDR3: CASSLGGTGNTEAFF. In nucleotides, the CDR3 is TGTGCCAGCAGCTTAGGTGGGACAGGGAACACTGAAGCTTTCTTT.